The rows below give T cell receptor beta chains drawn from one sample of a study of beta chain features in type 1 diabetes. Generated by immunoSEQ multiplex PCR, the TCRdb table keeps only in-frame clones and is missing some. The repertoire has roughly 280,000 clones, roughly 25% of them found once; the top ten carry around 0.012%. Sequenced: naive CD4+ T cells from blood. All receptors come from a young woman with type 1 diabetes. The CDR3 runs from the conserved cysteine through the conserved F or W. The D gene is left open where the match is weak. Clone size is given for some rows only: seen once, a few or many times, or a class if the clone is expanded.

V gene: TRBV11-3; clone size: .; J gene: TRBJ2-7; D gene: TRBD2; CDR3 protein: CASSLREESQSSYEQYF; CDR3 DNA: TGTGCCAGCAGCTTACGGGAGGAATCACAGAGCTCCTACGAGCAGTACTTC
V gene: TRBV18; clone size: few; J gene: TRBJ1-1; D gene: .; CDR3 protein: CASSQGADTEAFF; CDR3 DNA: TGTGCCAGCTCCCAAGGGGCGGACACTGAAGCTTTCTTT
V gene: TRBV4-1; clone size: .; J gene: TRBJ2-1; D gene: TRBD2; CDR3 protein: CASSQTGLAVNEQFF; CDR3 DNA: TGCGCCAGCAGCCAAACAGGCCTAGCGGTTAATGAGCAGTTCTTC
V gene: TRBV5-1; clone size: once; J gene: TRBJ2-1; D gene: .; CDR3 protein: CASSFNRLSYNEQFF; CDR3 DNA: TGCGCCAGCAGCTTCAACCGCCTGAGCTACAATGAGCAGTTCTTC
V gene: TRBV27; clone size: .; J gene: TRBJ2-5; D gene: .; CDR3 protein: CATSRVQEETQYF; CDR3 DNA: TGTGCCACCTCGAGGGTGCAGGAGGAGACCCAGTACTTC
V gene: TRBV18; clone size: .; J gene: TRBJ2-7; D gene: TRBD1; CDR3 protein: CASSRGQDGYEQYF; CDR3 DNA: TGTGCCAGCTCACGCGGACAGGATGGATACGAGCAGTACTTC
V gene: TRBV29-1; clone size: .; J gene: TRBJ1-1; D gene: .; CDR3 protein: CSVELQQSQAFF; CDR3 DNA: TGCAGCGTTGAATTGCAACAATCCCAAGCTTTCTTT
V gene: TRBV6-5; clone size: few; J gene: TRBJ2-1; D gene: .; CDR3 protein: CASSPGTYPPSEQFF; CDR3 DNA: TGTGCCAGCAGTCCCGGGACTTACCCTCCCTCGGAGCAGTTCTTC
V gene: TRBV30; clone size: .; J gene: TRBJ2-1; D gene: TRBD2; CDR3 protein: CAWSGLARVYNEQFF; CDR3 DNA: TGTGCCTGGAGTGGACTAGCGCGGGTCTACAATGAGCAGTTCTTC
V gene: TRBV4-2; clone size: few; J gene: TRBJ2-7; D gene: .; CDR3 protein: CASSQGSGTYEQYF; CDR3 DNA: TGTGCCAGCAGCCAAGGTAGCGGAACCTACGAGCAGTACTTC
V gene: TRBV18; clone size: few; J gene: TRBJ1-1; D gene: TRBD1; CDR3 protein: CASSLNRGLDTEAFF; CDR3 DNA: TGTGCCAGCTCACTGAACAGGGGGCTCGACACTGAAGCTTTCTTT
V gene: TRBV18; clone size: .; J gene: TRBJ2-1; D gene: TRBD1; CDR3 protein: CASSQGTGPYNEQFF; CDR3 DNA: TGTGCCAGCTCACAGGGGACAGGACCATACAATGAGCAGTTCTTC
V gene: TRBV29-1; clone size: few; J gene: TRBJ2-2; D gene: .; CDR3 protein: CSVKSGSAGELFF; CDR3 DNA: TGCAGCGTTAAAAGTGGGAGCGCCGGGGAGCTGTTTTTT
V gene: TRBV5-1; clone size: .; J gene: TRBJ2-2; D gene: TRBD2; CDR3 protein: CASSFGGRNTGELFF; CDR3 DNA: TGCGCCAGCAGCTTCGGCGGGAGAAACACCGGGGAGCTGTTTTTT
V gene: TRBV19; clone size: .; J gene: TRBJ1-5; D gene: .; CDR3 protein: CASSIPGGSPQHF; CDR3 DNA: TGTGCCAGTAGTATACCCGGAGGTTCCCCCCAGCATTTT
V gene: TRBV23-1; clone size: few; J gene: TRBJ2-1; D gene: .; CDR3 protein: CASSQGRIGSGDNEQFF; CDR3 DNA: TGCGCCAGCAGTCAAGGACGGATAGGCTCGGGGGACAATGAGCAGTTCTTC
V gene: TRBV6-5; clone size: .; J gene: TRBJ2-5; D gene: TRBD1; CDR3 protein: CASNPRGETQYF; CDR3 DNA: TGTGCCAGCAATCCCAGGGGGGAGACCCAGTACTTC
V gene: TRBV28; clone size: .; J gene: TRBJ2-1; D gene: TRBD2; CDR3 protein: CASSTTGTSGYNEQFF; CDR3 DNA: TGTGCCAGCAGTACAACCGGGACTAGCGGGTACAATGAGCAGTTCTTC
V gene: TRBV18; clone size: .; J gene: TRBJ2-1; D gene: .; CDR3 protein: CASSPDASNEQFF; CDR3 DNA: TGTGCCAGCTCACCCGATGCTAGCAATGAGCAGTTCTTC
V gene: TRBV6-5; clone size: .; J gene: TRBJ1-1; D gene: .; CDR3 protein: CASSYDRPETEAFF; CDR3 DNA: TGTGCCAGCAGTTACGACAGGCCGGAGACTGAAGCTTTCTTT
V gene: TRBV29-1; clone size: .; J gene: TRBJ1-4; D gene: .; CDR3 protein: CSARTGADEKLFF; CDR3 DNA: TGCAGCGCTAGGACGGGAGCTGATGAAAAACTGTTTTTT
V gene: TRBV30; clone size: .; J gene: TRBJ2-5; D gene: .; CDR3 protein: CAWGRQKETQYF; CDR3 DNA: TGTGCCTGGGGCAGACAGAAAGAGACCCAGTACTTC
V gene: TRBV6-1; clone size: few; J gene: TRBJ1-3; D gene: TRBD1; CDR3 protein: CASRIDRVTGNTIYF; CDR3 DNA: TGTGCCAGCCGGATAGACAGGGTTACTGGAAACACCATATATTTT
V gene: TRBV5-1; clone size: .; J gene: TRBJ2-3; D gene: .; CDR3 protein: CASSPGQSADTQYF; CDR3 DNA: TGCGCCAGCAGCCCTGGACAGTCGGCAGATACGCAGTATTTT
V gene: TRBV6-1; clone size: .; J gene: TRBJ2-7; D gene: TRBD1; CDR3 protein: CASSWTGNEQYF; CDR3 DNA: TGTGCCAGCAGCTGGACAGGGAACGAGCAGTACTTC
V gene: TRBV27; clone size: few; J gene: TRBJ2-5; D gene: .; CDR3 protein: CASSLSKTGETQYF; CDR3 DNA: TGTGCCAGCAGTTTATCTAAGACGGGGGAGACCCAGTACTTC
V gene: TRBV5-4; clone size: .; J gene: TRBJ2-7; D gene: .; CDR3 protein: CASSPGTLTYEQYF; CDR3 DNA: TGTGCCAGCAGCCCTGGGACTCTTACCTACGAGCAGTACTTC
V gene: TRBV18; clone size: few; J gene: TRBJ2-7; D gene: TRBD1; CDR3 protein: CASSPPRPGQGYEQYF; CDR3 DNA: TGTGCCAGCTCACCACCTCGCCCTGGACAGGGTTACGAGCAGTACTTC
V gene: TRBV28; clone size: .; J gene: TRBJ2-4; D gene: .; CDR3 protein: CASSSGGTKNIQYF; CDR3 DNA: TGTGCCAGCAGTTCCGGAGGAACCAAAAACATTCAGTACTTC
V gene: TRBV19; clone size: .; J gene: TRBJ2-3; D gene: TRBD2; CDR3 protein: CASTAGGDTSTDTQYF; CDR3 DNA: TGTGCCAGTACCGCGGGAGGCGACACTAGCACAGATACGCAGTATTTT
V gene: TRBV19; clone size: few; J gene: TRBJ2-1; D gene: TRBD1; CDR3 protein: CASSKIEGAYNEQFF; CDR3 DNA: TGTGCCAGTAGTAAAATAGAGGGGGCGTACAATGAGCAGTTCTTC
V gene: TRBV6-5; clone size: .; J gene: TRBJ2-2; D gene: TRBD1; CDR3 protein: CASRRDRGEGGELFF; CDR3 DNA: TGTGCCAGCAGAAGGGACAGGGGGGAAGGCGGGGAGCTGTTTTTT
V gene: TRBV29-1; clone size: .; J gene: TRBJ1-5; D gene: TRBD1; CDR3 protein: CSVVQGANDGNQPQHF; CDR3 DNA: TGCAGCGTTGTACAGGGGGCGAATGATGGAAATCAGCCCCAGCATTTT
V gene: TRBV20-1; clone size: few; J gene: TRBJ2-3; D gene: .; CDR3 protein: CSASKDTQYF; CDR3 DNA: TGCAGTGCTAGCAAAGATACGCAGTATTTT
V gene: TRBV5-6; clone size: few; J gene: TRBJ1-2; D gene: .; CDR3 protein: CASRPTGVNYGYTF; CDR3 DNA: TGTGCCAGCAGACCGACAGGAGTAAACTATGGCTACACCTTC
V gene: TRBV7-2; clone size: .; J gene: TRBJ1-2; D gene: .; CDR3 protein: CASSARGWNYGYTF; CDR3 DNA: TGTGCCAGCAGCGCGAGAGGGTGGAACTATGGCTACACCTTC
V gene: TRBV2; clone size: .; J gene: TRBJ1-5; D gene: .; CDR3 protein: CASTMGGKQPQHF; CDR3 DNA: TGTGCCAGCACCATGGGGGGGAAGCAGCCCCAGCATTTT
V gene: TRBV30; clone size: few; J gene: TRBJ2-7; D gene: .; CDR3 protein: CAWSLSRYEQYF; CDR3 DNA: TGTGCCTGGAGCCTGTCCCGGTACGAGCAGTACTTC
V gene: TRBV6-6; clone size: few; J gene: TRBJ2-7; D gene: .; CDR3 protein: CASSSDTGMDF; CDR3 DNA: TGTGCCAGCAGTTCCGACACGGGGATGGACTTC
V gene: TRBV7-9; clone size: few; J gene: TRBJ1-4; D gene: .; CDR3 protein: CASSRMTGRFEKLFF; CDR3 DNA: TGTGCCAGCAGCCGAATGACAGGCAGGTTTGAAAAACTGTTTTTT
V gene: TRBV27; clone size: .; J gene: TRBJ1-1; D gene: .; CDR3 protein: CASSLGTGSVTEAFF; CDR3 DNA: TGTGCCAGCAGTTTAGGAACAGGGTCGGTCACTGAAGCTTTCTTT
V gene: TRBV29-1; clone size: few; J gene: TRBJ2-1; D gene: .; CDR3 protein: CSVIVGGLLFNEQFF; CDR3 DNA: TGCAGCGTTATAGTAGGGGGACTACTTTTCAATGAGCAGTTCTTC
V gene: TRBV19; clone size: .; J gene: TRBJ1-5; D gene: TRBD1; CDR3 protein: CASRSTGAQNQPQHF; CDR3 DNA: TGTGCCAGTAGATCGACAGGGGCGCAGAATCAGCCCCAGCATTTT
V gene: TRBV30; clone size: .; J gene: TRBJ1-2; D gene: .; CDR3 protein: CAWSMGLGYTF; CDR3 DNA: TGTGCCTGGAGTATGGGGCTTGGCTACACCTTC
V gene: TRBV7-3; clone size: .; J gene: TRBJ2-1; D gene: .; CDR3 protein: CASSLTGNEQFF; CDR3 DNA: TGTGCCAGCAGCTTAACGGGCAACGAGCAGTTCTTC
V gene: TRBV5-1; clone size: .; J gene: TRBJ1-1; D gene: .; CDR3 protein: CASSDKQNTEAFF; CDR3 DNA: TGCGCCAGCAGCGACAAACAGAACACTGAAGCTTTCTTT
V gene: TRBV6-1; clone size: .; J gene: TRBJ1-1; D gene: .; CDR3 protein: CASGLNTEAFF; CDR3 DNA: TGTGCCAGCGGCTTGAATACTGAAGCTTTCTTT
V gene: TRBV29-1; clone size: .; J gene: TRBJ2-1; D gene: TRBD2; CDR3 protein: CSVAAGSSYNEQFF; CDR3 DNA: TGCAGCGTTGCAGCGGGGAGCTCCTACAATGAGCAGTTCTTC
V gene: TRBV5-4; clone size: few; J gene: TRBJ2-1; D gene: TRBD2; CDR3 protein: CASSLGGLAGSNEQFF; CDR3 DNA: TGTGCCAGCAGCTTGGGGGGACTAGCGGGAAGCAATGAGCAGTTCTTC
V gene: TRBV25-1; clone size: few; J gene: TRBJ2-6; D gene: TRBD2; CDR3 protein: CASSAGLAESSGANVLTF; CDR3 DNA: TGTGCCAGCAGTGCGGGACTAGCGGAAAGCTCTGGGGCCAACGTCCTGACTTTC
V gene: TRBV7-9; clone size: few; J gene: TRBJ2-1; D gene: TRBD2; CDR3 protein: CASSPSGNPYNEQFF; CDR3 DNA: TGTGCCAGCAGCCCTAGCGGGAACCCCTACAATGAGCAGTTCTTC
V gene: TRBV7-9; clone size: few; J gene: TRBJ2-5; D gene: .; CDR3 protein: CASSLRRYQETQYF; CDR3 DNA: TGTGCCAGCAGCTTGAGGAGATATCAAGAGACCCAGTACTTC
V gene: TRBV9; clone size: .; J gene: TRBJ2-1; D gene: TRBD2; CDR3 protein: CASSPRGSAGGEFF; CDR3 DNA: TGTGCCAGCAGCCCCAGGGGTTCAGCGGGAGGGGAGTTCTTC
V gene: TRBV25-1; clone size: once; J gene: TRBJ1-5; D gene: .; CDR3 protein: CASSELGRGGDQPQHF; CDR3 DNA: TGTGCCAGCAGTGAATTAGGGCGAGGAGGGGATCAGCCCCAGCATTTT